What follows are 13 T cell receptor beta chains derived from one specimen sequenced in a study of identifying expanded T cells in peripheral blood. Here immunoSEQ multiplex PCR was the method, and the copy in TCRdb shows in-frame clones only, minus some. Of about 100,000 clones listed, about 87% were seen once; the top ten hold about 14%. The sample consisted of blood. The receptor set was obtained from a person aged 18 to 75 in good health.

The chain combines TRBV7-9 with TRBJ2-1, with D possibly matching TRBD1 (5 bases). V was trimmed by 3 bases and J by 9 bases, leaving 15 bases between them. Germline V gives CDR1 SEHNR, CDR2 FQNEAQ (reference sequence). The CDR3 consists of 14 residues. The CDR3 is CASSFGQGRSEQFF. The CDR3 DNA is TGTGCCAGCAGCTTTGGGCAGGGTAGGTCTGAGCAGTTCTTC. The full variable domain, its missing parts supplied by reference TRBV7-9 and TRBJ2-1, is DTGVSQNPRHKITKRGQNVTFRCDPISEHNRLYWYRQTLGQGPEFLTYFQNEAQLEKSRLLSDRFSAERPKGSFSTLEIQRTEQGDSAMYLCASSFGQGRSEQFFGPGTRLTVL.

The rearrangement links TRBV7-9 to TRBJ1-1; D uncertain. Germline V gene sequence: CDR1 SEHNR, CDR2 FQNEAQ (reference sequence). The length of the CDR3 is 13 residues. V lost 5 bases and J lost 0, with 7 bases in between. The DNA of the CDR3 is TGTGCCAGCAGCATGACCTTGAACACTGAAGCTTTCTTT. Protein: CASSMTLNTEAFF.

The chain employs TRBV2 and TRBJ2-2, with 7 bases aligning to TRBD2. CDR1 and CDR2 from the germline V gene are SNHLY and FYNNEI. This CDR3 region has 14 residues. Losses at the gene ends were 9 bases for V and 0 bases for J; bases not matched to a gene: 4. CDR3: CARNSGANTGELFF. The CDR3 DNA sequence: TGTGCCAGAAACAGCGGGGCGAACACCGGGGAGCTGTTTTTT.

The chain links TRBV28 to TRBJ1-1; D is ambiguous. Trimming removed 10 bases from V and 0 bases from J, with 12 bases in between. The CDR3 is 13 residues long. The germline V gene encodes CDR1 MDHEN and CDR2 SYDVKM. Here the CDR3 reads CATGRHMNTEAFF. The CDR3 nucleotides are TGTGCCACCGGGAGGCACATGAACACTGAAGCTTTCTTT.

The chain combines TRBV5-1 with TRBJ1-1; tentatively, D is TRBD1 (6 bases). V was clipped by 1 base and J by 1 base, with 8 bases between them. Per germline, CDR1 SGHRS and CDR2 YFSETQ. The CDR3 contains 14 residues. CDR3 residues: CASSLRTENTEAFF. CDR3 nucleotides: TGCGCCAGCAGCTTGCGGACAGAGAACACTGAAGCTTTCTTT.

The V and J genes are TRBV19 and TRBJ2-7, with 8 bases lining up with TRBD1. The V and J ends lost 5 bases and 3 bases, in that order; junction bases with no gene match: 6. Looked up from germline, CDR1 is LNHDA and CDR2 is SQIVND (reference sequence). The CDR3 is 14 amino acids. The DNA for the CDR3 is TGTGCCAGTAGTTCTAGGACAGGGAACTACGAGCAGTACTTC. Its translation is CASSSRTGNYEQYF.

This rearrangement joins TRBV5-1 to TRBJ2-1; TRBD1 is a possible D gene (6 bases). The V end was cut by 1 base, the J end by 6 bases, with 11 bases between. Germline V gives CDR1 SGHRS, CDR2 YFSETQ. The CDR3 runs to 14 residues. The CDR3 DNA sequence: TGCGCCAGCAGCTTGATCAGGGGCTTCAATGAGCAGTTCTTC. It yields the protein CASSLIRGFNEQFF.

V gene TRBV10-3 combines with J gene TRBJ2-5; no definite D call. Germline V lookup: CDR1 ENHRY, CDR2 SYGVKD. The CDR3 has 11 amino acids. V was trimmed by 2 bases and J by 4 bases, leaving 2 bases between them. The CDR3 DNA follows: TGTGCCATCAGTGAGGTAGAGACCCAGTACTTC. Translated, it gives CAISEVETQYF.

This chain links TRBV27 with TRBJ1-3, with 8 bases identical to TRBD1. Trimming took 5 bases from V and 0 from J; bases not matched to a gene: 9. The germline CDR1 and CDR2 sequences are MNHEY and SMNVEV (reference sequence). The CDR3 contains 17 residues. CDR3 bases: TGTGCCAGCAGTCTTGCAGCCGGGACAGGCTCTGGAAACACCATATATTTT. Translating gives CASSLAAGTGSGNTIYF.

This clone was picked up a small number of times. The genes are TRBV6-1 and TRBJ2-7; 9 nucleotides agree with TRBD2. The CDR3 consists of 14 residues. The junction had 7 bases not matched to a gene; V was cut back by 8 bases and J by 2 bases. Germline lookup yields CDR1 MNHNS and CDR2 SASEGT. DNA for the CDR3: TGTGCCAGCGCTGAGCGGGAGGCGGCCTACGAGCAGTACTTC. It encodes CASAEREAAYEQYF.

This chain uses TRBV1 with TRBJ2-7; the D call in the table, TRBD2, was not verified against the DNA. TRBV1 is an annotated pseudogene. CDR3 size: 15 residues. The CDR3 DNA sequence: TGCACCAGCAGCAGGGTCCGGCGGGGCGCCTCCGAGCAGTACTTC. This translates into CTSSRVRRGASEQYF.

The J gene is TRBJ1-2, the V gene TRBV5-4, with 7 bases aligning to TRBD1. Germline CDR1 SGHNT, CDR2 YYREEE (reference sequence). The CDR3 runs 14 residues. The junction had 3 bases not matched to a gene; V was cut back by 0 bases and J by 4 bases. The DNA of the CDR3 is TGTGCCAGCAGCTTGGGACAGGGCGTCTATGGCTACACCTTC. Protein product: CASSLGQGVYGYTF.

The CDR3 DNA is TGTGCCAGCAGCGTACCTACTAGCAGTCTTAGCACAGATACGCAGTATTTT. Protein: CASSVPTSSLSTDTQYF. The chain recombines TRBV9 with TRBJ2-3, with D possibly TRBD2 on 6 matching bases. CDR1 is SGDLS and CDR2 is YYNGEE in the germline V gene. V gave up 1 base and J gave up 0 bases, with 15 bases separating them. The CDR3 spans 17 residues.